This T cell receptor (beta chain) was recorded in a study of T cells in localized non-small cell lung cancer (dated by TCRdb to the early 2020s). Some background on the complete study: The study examined T cell repertoires in hundreds of patients with early-stage NSCLC and compared tumors with uninvolved tumor-adjacent lungs. All 240 or so NSCLC patients in the cohort were treatment-naive and had localized lung tumors that were resected. NSCLC patients had a mean age of approximately 72 years, and fewer than 150 were male and 107 female.

The germline V gene gives CDR1 as MNHEY and CDR2 as SVGAGI. Its CDR3 holds 13 amino acids, cysteine through phenylalanine. Just the 39-base CDR3 DNA is kept, in frame starting at base 1. V and J lose 0 bases and 11 bases, and a span of 13 bases separates them. TCR beta CDR3 regions were sequenced from DNA using the immunoSEQ Assay. The original pipeline was this. T cell density was computed as TCR beta template counts normalized to usable DNA estimated by amplifying housekeeping genes. Richness was estimated with the preseqR package, extrapolating to 400,000 templates for PBMC samples and 120,000 templates for tissue samples. Clonality was taken to be one minus Pielou's evenness. Differential abundance testing on productive amino-acid clonotypes, with a minimum total count of 5 and an alpha of 0.1, was used to identify tissue-enriched TCRs. The Jaccard Index and the Morisita Overlap Index were used to quantify repertoire overlap between compartments. TCR beta CDR3s were clustered by GLIPH together with public tetramer-defined viral CDR3s, and at least three viral sequences plus V-gene enrichment were required for viral motifs. TCRdb provides this immuneACCESS table in a form limited to in-frame rearrangements. Some clones are lacking; in checked studies, under half of them reflect an unresolved V gene, and why the rest are absent is not known. V and J calls plus clone size are reproduced from that table; the DNA served to infer D and trimming. The sample contains about 34,000 clones, 93% of them found a single time. The ten largest clones capture roughly 7.7% of the sample.

This clone was detected only once. No antigen is known for it. Base quality data are lacking; no much larger clone is found one base away. Other DNA sequences in this specimen translate into the identical CDR3. Study-wide findings and limitations: A median of 57 of the top 100 tumor clones were detected in paired uninvolved adjacent lung, and approximately 28 of these tumor clones were also found among the top 100 clones of the paired uninvolved adjacent lung. Because multi-region tumor sequencing was not performed, intratumor heterogeneity could not be ruled out. Uninvolved tumor-adjacent lung showed the highest T cell clonality, higher than tumor, which suggests more focused antigenic responses in the uninvolved tumor-adjacent lung. Higher T cell density in blood was associated with longer overall survival, whereas higher clonality in adjacent lung was associated with shorter survival. Because of the exploratory design, TCR variables were selected using unadjusted p-values without false-discovery rate correction.

At diagnosis, tumor, uninvolved tumor-adjacent lung and peripheral blood were collected and then preserved as a mix of FFPE and fresh-frozen material. For TCR repertoire profiling, the blood samples were analyzed as peripheral blood mononuclear cells. This TCR was recovered from a female donor of 60 years or more with stage I lung adenocarcinoma. Material: peripheral blood, obtained before any cancer treatment. In this chain, TRBV6-5 is recombined with TRBJ1-1; TRBD1 could be the D gene, as 5 bases match. The CDR3 loop reads CASSYSGPVEAFF. Read as DNA, the sequence is TGTGCCAGCAGTTACTCGGGGCCCGTTGAGGCTTTCTTT.